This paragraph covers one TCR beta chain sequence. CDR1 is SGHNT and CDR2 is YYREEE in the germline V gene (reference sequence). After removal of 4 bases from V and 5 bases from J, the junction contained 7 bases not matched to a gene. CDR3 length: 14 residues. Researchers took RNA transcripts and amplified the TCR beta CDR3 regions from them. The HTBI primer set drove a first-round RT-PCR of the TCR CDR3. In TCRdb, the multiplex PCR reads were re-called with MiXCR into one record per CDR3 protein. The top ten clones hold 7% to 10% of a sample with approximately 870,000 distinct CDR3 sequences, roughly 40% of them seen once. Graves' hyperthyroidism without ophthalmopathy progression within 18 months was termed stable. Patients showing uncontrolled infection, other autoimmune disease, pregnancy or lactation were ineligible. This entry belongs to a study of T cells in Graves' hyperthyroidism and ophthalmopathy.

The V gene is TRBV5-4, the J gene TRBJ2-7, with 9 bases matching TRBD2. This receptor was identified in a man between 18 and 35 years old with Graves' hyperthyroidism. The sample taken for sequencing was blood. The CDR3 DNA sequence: TGTGCCAGCAGCCTTAGCGGGAGAGAGCACGAGCAGTACTTC. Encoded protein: CASSLSGREHEQYF.